The 31 T cell receptor beta chains listed next were all sequenced from one sample in a study of regulatory T cells in long-lasting Graves disease. TCR beta libraries were built with iRepertoire HTBI primers and Arm-PCR of CDR3 regions. TCRdb re-analysed the multiplex PCR reads in MiXCR, keeping a single row per CDR3 protein. In the table there are 550,000 to 700,000 distinct CDR3 sequences, roughly 15% of which are singletons. Specified time point: newly diagnosed GD, antithyroid drugs for less than 3 months. From PBMCs, RNA was extracted and then used to make the TCR library. The data also belong to a second study, concerning T cells in Graves' hyperthyroidism and ophthalmopathy.

The sequenced sample was peripheral blood mononuclear cells (PBMCs), obtained at new diagnosis, from a patient treated with antithyroid drugs. These receptor sequences come from a man between 18 and 35 years old with Graves disease.

This clonotype has ten or more counts. The chain uses TRBV6-1 and TRBJ2-2, with D tentatively TRBD1 (5 bases). V lost 2 bases and J 3 bases, leaving 13 bases between the germline ends. CDR1 and CDR2 (germline): MNHNS, SASEGT. The CDR3 runs 16 residues. The CDR3 region is CASSEFRAKYTGELFF. CDR3 coding DNA: TGTGCCAGCAGTGAATTCAGGGCCAAATACACCGGGGAGCTGTTTTTT.

The sample holds many counts of this clonotype. The CDR3 region is CASSWDLRQPQHF. The DNA for the CDR3 is TGTGCCAGCAGTTGGGACCTCAGGCAGCCCCAGCATTTT. V is TRBV28 and J is TRBJ1-5; possibly TRBD1 for D (5 bases). The CDR3 extends over 13 amino acids. Trimming stripped 4 bases from V and 7 bases from J, with 11 bases between. In germline, CDR1 is MDHEN, CDR2 SYDVKM.

With regard to this clonotype: In this CDR3 the conserved last residue, phenylalanine or tryptophan, is missing, so a read error is likely. The DNA of the CDR3 is TGCAGTGCTGTACAGGGGGCAGCGGCTCAGCCCCAGCATTCT. This codes for CSAVQGAAAQPQHS. The chain uses TRBV20-1 and TRBJ1-5, with 9 bases fitting TRBD1. The V and J ends lost 5 bases and 6 bases, in that order; junction bases with no gene match: 8. Germline V gene sequence: CDR1 DFQATT, CDR2 SNEGSKA (reference sequence). This CDR3 region has 14 residues.

This clonotype was recorded at least ten times. The chain is built from TRBV11-2 and TRBJ2-1, with D possibly TRBD2 on 5 matching bases. Trimming shortened V by 0 bases and J by 6 bases, and 12 bases separated the two germline ends. Germline CDR1 is SGHAT and CDR2 is FQNNGV. The CDR3 sequence is 15 residues long. The CDR3 here is CASSLDQTRINEQFF. The CDR3 DNA reads TGTGCCAGCAGCTTAGATCAAACTAGGATCAATGAGCAGTTCTTC.

The chain combines TRBV24-1 with TRBJ2-1, with D possibly being TRBD2 (8 bases). This CDR3 has 11 amino acids. Germline-derived CDR1 and CDR2 are KGHDR and SFDVKD. The CDR3 bases are TGTCCAACGGGAGGGGGCGGTGAGCAGTTCTTC. Translating gives CPTGGGGEQFF.

This clonotype came up many times. The chain has TRBV6-2 or TRBV6-3 and TRBJ2-5; the match to TRBD1 covers 7 bases. After removal of 5 bases from V and 4 bases from J, the junction contained 7 bases not matched to a gene. The CDR3 has 14 amino acids. Germline V gene data show CDR1 as MNHEY and CDR2 as SVGEGT. CDR3 protein: CASSPTGSRETQYF. The CDR3, as DNA: TGTGCCAGCAGTCCGACAGGGTCACGAGAGACCCAGTACTTC.

This clonotype showed up just a few times. The V call is TRBV11-2, the J call TRBJ2-1; D ambiguous. The CDR3 spans 12 residues. V dropped 3 bases and J dropped 5 bases, with 5 bases sitting between them. CDR1 and CDR2 (germline): SGHAT, FQNNGV. The CDR3 DNA sequence: TGTGCCAGCAGCTTCCCGGACAATGAGCAGTTCTTC. Translation: CASSFPDNEQFF.

This clonotype was picked up many times. The chain recombines TRBV11-2 with TRBJ2-7; 7 positions match TRBD2. CDR1 is SGHAT and CDR2 is FQNNGV in the germline V gene. Trimming at V came to 3 bases and at J to 5 bases, leaving 13 bases not matched to a gene. The CDR3 runs 16 residues. The CDR3 protein is CASSFRKRESGNEQYF. The CDR3 coding sequence is TGTGCCAGCAGCTTCCGGAAGCGGGAAAGCGGGAACGAGCAGTACTTC.

This clonotype turned up a few times. This sequence joins TRBV6-1 and TRBJ2-2, with 9 bases aligning to TRBD2. CDR1 and CDR2 (germline): MNHNS, SASEGT. The CDR3 runs to 14 residues. The CDR3 reads CTSGASGTTGELFF. Here the CDR3 DNA reads TGTACCTCGGGGGCTAGCGGGACCACCGGGGAGCTGTTTTTT.

At least ten counts were recorded for this clonotype. The chain couples TRBV2 to TRBJ2-2; perhaps TRBD1 as D (5 bases). Trimming took 7 bases from V and 3 from J, leaving 9 bases between them. CDR3 length: 13 amino acids. The germline gives CDR1 SNHLY, CDR2 FYNNEI. The CDR3 spells CASTDSYTGELFF. The CDR3 coding sequence is TGTGCCAGCACCGACAGTTACACCGGGGAGCTGTTTTTT. Full variable domain (outside the CDR3, taken from reference TRBV2 and TRBJ2-2): EPEVTQTPSHQVTQMGQEVILRCVPISNHLYFYWYRQILGQKVEFLVSFYNNEISEKSEIFDDQFSVERPDGSNFTLKIRSTKLEDSAMYFCASTDSYTGELFFGEGSRLTVL.

The chain employs TRBV7-3 and TRBJ2-1; D uncertain. Trimming cost V 3 bases and J 5 bases, with 11 bases left between them. This CDR3 region has 14 residues. Germline V lookup: CDR1 SGHTA, CDR2 FQGTGA. CDR3 nucleotide sequence: TGTGCCAGCAGCTTTACCCTTGATAACAATGAGCAGTTCTTC. This codes for CASSFTLDNNEQFF.

Remarks on this clonotype: A read error may account for a junction end that differs from germline. The rearrangement links TRBV5-1 to TRBJ1-6, with D maybe TRBD1 (5 bases). This CDR3 region has 11 residues. Germline V gene lookup returns CDR1 SGHRS and CDR2 YFSETQ. The CDR3 loop is CARKFRDALLF. The CDR3 nucleotides read TGCGCCAGAAAATTCCGGGACGCCTTACTTTTT.

V and J are TRBV5-5 and TRBJ1-3; D is ambiguous. Germline V gene data show CDR1 as SGHKS and CDR2 as YYEKEE (reference sequence). The CDR3 consists of 17 residues. Deletions cut 5 bases from V and 0 bases from J, with 18 bases between. CDR3 in amino acids: CASSDGGWTYSGNTIYF. CDR3 bases: TGTGCCAGCAGTGACGGAGGGTGGACCTACTCTGGAAACACCATATATTTT.

This clonotype was recorded many times. The chain recombines TRBV20-1 with TRBJ2-3, with 7 bases fitting TRBD2. CDR3 length: 14 amino acids. The germline V gene has CDR1 DFQATT and CDR2 SNEGSKA (reference sequence). Unmatched junction bases numbered 13, after V lost 6 bases and J lost 7 bases. CDR3 in DNA: TGCAGTGCCCCGAAACCGGGAGGCCCAAATACGCAGTATTTT. It codes for CSAPKPGGPNTQYF.

This clonotype was seen at least ten times. V gene TRBV20-1 combines with J gene TRBJ1-1; D not certain. CDR3 length: 12 residues. With 1 base removed from V and 4 bases from J, the gap between germline ends came to 7 bases. Looked up from germline, CDR1 is DFQATT and CDR2 is SNEGSKA (reference sequence). The CDR3 is CSARGWGTEAFF. Here the CDR3 DNA reads TGCAGTGCTAGAGGTTGGGGCACTGAAGCTTTCTTT.

This clonotype was counted ten times or more. The genes are TRBV6-5 and TRBJ1-1; D is unresolved. In germline, CDR1 is MNHEY, CDR2 SVGAGI. This CDR3 has 13 residues. V was clipped by 0 bases and J by 11 bases, with 13 bases between them. CDR3 residues: CASSYSSGSEAFF. CDR3 DNA: TGTGCCAGCAGTTACTCATCGGGTTCGGAGGCTTTCTTT.

This clonotype was seen ten or more times. The chain joins TRBV5-1 to TRBJ1-1; D might be TRBD1 (5 bases). Between the trimmed V and J ends, which lost 5 bases and 0 bases, there was a span of 20 bases. This CDR3 region has 17 residues. Germline V gene data show CDR1 as SGHRS and CDR2 as YFSETQ. CDR3 residues: CASRLGAGRGLNTEAFF. For the CDR3, the DNA is TGCGCCAGCAGGCTTGGAGCTGGGAGGGGCTTGAACACTGAAGCTTTCTTT. The complete variable domain, with remaining parts taken from reference TRBV5-1 and TRBJ1-1, reads KAGVTQTPRYLIKTRGQQVTLSCSPISGHRSVSWYQQTPGQGLQFLFEYFSETQRNKGNFPGRFSGRQFSNSRSEMNVSTLELGDSALYLCASRLGAGRGLNTEAFFGQGTRLTVV.

This clonotype has at least ten counts. This chain joins TRBV19 and TRBJ1-5; D ambiguous. Germline lookup yields CDR1 LNHDA and CDR2 SQIVND (reference sequence). Trimming cost V 3 bases and J 0 bases, with 9 bases left between them. This CDR3 region has 15 residues. CDR3 sequence: CASSIGSYSNQPQHF. The CDR3 bases are TGTGCCAGTAGTATCGGCAGCTATAGCAATCAGCCCCAGCATTTT.

This clonotype was seen more than once but under ten times. The CDR3 is CASSPDRALNQPQHF. The CDR3, as DNA: TGTGCCAGCAGTCCCGACAGGGCCCTCAATCAGCCCCAGCATTTT. This chain links TRBV5-5 with TRBJ1-5; 7 nucleotides match TRBD1. The CDR3 runs 15 residues. V shed 5 bases and J 3 bases; nucleotides not matched to a gene: 8. Germline loops: CDR1 SGHKS, CDR2 YYEKEE (reference sequence).

This clonotype appeared a few times. The rearrangement joins TRBV19 to TRBJ2-2; 10 nucleotides line up with TRBD2. The trim removed 5 bases at V and 6 bases at J, leaving 21 bases unmatched. The germline V gene encodes CDR1 LNHDA and CDR2 SQIVND (reference sequence). This CDR3 has 20 amino acids. CDR3 loop: CASSPGVPLPSGSSSGELFF. The DNA for the CDR3 is TGTGCCAGTAGTCCCGGGGTCCCTCTCCCTAGCGGGAGTAGTTCCGGGGAGCTGTTTTTT.

In this sample, this clonotype turned up once. V usage is TRBV10-3 and J usage is TRBJ2-7, with D tentatively TRBD1 (5 bases). CDR3 length: 12 amino acids. The V and J ends lost 8 bases and 2 bases respectively, with 10 bases between them. Germline CDR1 reads ENHRY; CDR2 reads SYGVKD. CDR3 protein: CAIADIAYEQYF. For the CDR3, the DNA is TGTGCCATCGCGGACATCGCCTACGAGCAGTACTTC.

Many counts were recorded for this clonotype. This rearrangement joins TRBV7-9 to TRBJ2-5, with unresolved D. CDR1 is SEHNR and CDR2 is FQNEAQ in the germline V gene (reference sequence). Trimming shortened V by 8 bases and J by 5 bases, and 15 bases separated the two germline ends. This CDR3 contains 13 residues. The CDR3 nucleotides read TGTGCCAGCTTTAATTGGGATGGGGAGACCCAGTACTTC. It yields the protein CASFNWDGETQYF. Full variable domain (outside the CDR3, taken from reference TRBV7-9 and TRBJ2-5): DTGVSQNPRHKITKRGQNVTFRCDPISEHNRLYWYRQTLGQGPEFLTYFQNEAQLEKSRLLSDRFSAERPKGSFSTLEIQRTEQGDSAMYLCASFNWDGETQYFGPGTRLLVL.

This clonotype came up many times. This chain joins TRBV30 and TRBJ2-1; 10 bases are a match to TRBD2. The CDR3 sequence is 16 residues long. The V gene's germline CDR1 is GTSNPN and CDR2 SVGIG (reference sequence). Trimming removed 2 bases from V and 2 bases from J; junction bases left unmatched: 6. The CDR3 coding sequence is TGTGCCTGGAGTCCAGGACTAGCGGAGGCCTACAATGAGCAGTTCTTC. Residues: CAWSPGLAEAYNEQFF.

Ten or more counts support this clonotype. V usage is TRBV27 and J usage is TRBJ2-4; D gene ambiguous. Deletions cut 2 bases from V and 0 bases from J, with 8 bases between. The CDR3 spans 15 residues. Per the germline V gene, CDR1 is MNHEY and CDR2 is SMNVEV (reference sequence). The CDR3 DNA reads as TGTGCCAGCAGTTTAGGCATCTTAGCCAAAAACATTCAGTACTTC. This sequence encodes CASSLGILAKNIQYF.

This clonotype came up a few times. V usage is TRBV2 and J usage is TRBJ1-1; D is possibly TRBD1 (5 bases). In germline, CDR1 is SNHLY, CDR2 FYNNEI. Trimming removed 5 bases at V and 1 base at J, with 14 bases between. CDR3 length: 15 residues. CDR3 protein: CASSRGVTKNTEAFF. CDR3 nucleotide sequence: TGTGCCAGCAGTCGAGGGGTGACGAAGAACACTGAAGCTTTCTTT. The whole variable domain, remainder taken from reference TRBV2 and TRBJ1-1, is EPEVTQTPSHQVTQMGQEVILRCVPISNHLYFYWYRQILGQKVEFLVSFYNNEISEKSEIFDDQFSVERPDGSNFTLKIRSTKLEDSAMYFCASSRGVTKNTEAFFGQGTRLTVV.

This clonotype was counted many times. V gene TRBV7-9 combines with J gene TRBJ2-1; 7 nucleotides agree with TRBD2. Looked up from germline, CDR1 is SEHNR and CDR2 is FQNEAQ (reference sequence). V lost 6 bases, J lost 7 bases, and 9 bases stayed unmatched. This CDR3 has 14 amino acids. The CDR3: CASSLVLAANEQFF. DNA for the CDR3: TGTGCCAGCAGTTTGGTCCTAGCGGCTAATGAGCAGTTCTTC.

This clonotype has ten or more counts. The rearrangement links TRBV5-1 to TRBJ2-3; D possibly corresponds to TRBD2 (5 bases). The V gene lost 0 bases and the J gene lost 10 bases, with 18 bases spanning the gap. Germline CDR1 and CDR2: SGHRS and YFSETQ. CDR3 length equals 15 residues. The CDR3 DNA reads TGCGCCAGCAGCTTGGCCGGACTGGCTGGCTATCCGCAGTATTTT. Its translation is CASSLAGLAGYPQYF.

This clonotype was seen at least ten times. The chain joins TRBV12-3 or TRBV12-4 to TRBJ1-1; possible D gene TRBD1, 5 bases. The V and J ends lost 6 bases and 0 bases respectively, with 11 bases between them. The CDR3 consists of 14 residues. CDR3 nucleotide sequence: TGTGCCAGCAGCGGGGACTCACTGAACACTGAAGCTTTCTTT. Protein sequence: CASSGDSLNTEAFF.

This clonotype has ten or more counts. Here the CDR3 reads CASSLSPGASYEQYF. The CDR3 DNA reads as TGTGCCAGCAGTTTATCCCCAGGGGCCTCCTACGAGCAGTACTTC. The V gene is TRBV28, the J gene TRBJ2-7, with D possibly being TRBD1 (6 bases). The CDR3 runs 15 residues. The V and J ends lost 1 base and 0 bases respectively, with 10 bases between them. Germline-derived CDR1 and CDR2 are MDHEN and SYDVKM.

Comments on this clonotype: It may be a read error: a sequence one base away is much more abundant. The rearrangement joins TRBV3-1 to TRBJ2-1; D unresolved. Germline assignment: CDR1 LGHDT and CDR2 YNNKEL (reference sequence). There are 16 residues in the CDR3. The DNA of the CDR3 is TGTGCCAGCAGCCAAGATCCCAGCCCGAGCTACAATGAGCGGTTCTTC. It yields the protein CASSQDPSPSYNERFF.

Only a few counts were recorded for this clonotype. The chain has TRBV15 and TRBJ2-3; 11 bases align to TRBD2. V lost 7 bases to trimming and J lost 3 bases; unmatched junction nucleotides: 6. Germline lookup yields CDR1 LNHNV and CDR2 YYDKDF (reference sequence). The CDR3 has 15 amino acids. DNA of the CDR3: TGTGCCACCACCTTGACTAGCGGGAAAACAGATACGCAGTATTTT. Translating gives CATTLTSGKTDTQYF.